Shown below are 2 T cell receptor beta chains from a single sample sequenced in a study of T cell changes during pregnancy in multiple sclerosis. Method: immunoSEQ multiplex PCR; TCRdb's copy keeps in-frame clones and lacks some. Here the sample spans about 44,000 clones, around nine tenths being singletons. Source: CD4+ T cells from peripheral blood mononuclear cells, taken in the first trimester of pregnancy. The receptors come from a female donor with multiple sclerosis, enrolled in a pregnancy study.

The chain is built from TRBV9 and TRBJ1-1, with D maybe TRBD1 (5 bases). The germline V and J ends were trimmed by 0 bases and 1 base, with 25 bases remaining between them. Per germline, CDR1 SGDLS and CDR2 YYNGEE. The CDR3 spans 20 residues. CDR3 sequence (DNA): TGTGCCAGCAGCGTAGACCCCGGAGGGACGGCTACAGTTACGAACACTGAAGCTTTCTTT. Its translation is CASSVDPGGTATVTNTEAFF.

The chain joins TRBV29-1 to TRBJ2-1; 11 bases align to TRBD2. The V and J ends lost 4 bases and 8 bases, in that order; junction bases with no gene match: 7. The CDR3 is 14 amino acids. Germline lookup yields CDR1 SQVTM and CDR2 ANQGSEA. The CDR3 bases are TGCAGCGTTGGGCGACTAGCGGGAATGGATGAGCAGTTCTTC. This gives the protein CSVGRLAGMDEQFF.